A single sample is the source of the 22 T cell receptor beta chains below, sequenced in a study of blood T cell repertoires in COVID-19. The method was immunoSEQ multiplex PCR; TCRdb's version includes in-frame clones alone and lacks a portion of them. The sample shows nearly 350,000 clones, roughly 87% of them seen only once. What was sequenced was PBMCs or T cells enriched from blood (not recorded which). The source is a woman in her twenties or thirties who had recovered from COVID-19.

The chain has TRBV18 and TRBJ1-1; the match to TRBD1 covers 9 bases. Germline V gene lookup returns CDR1 KGHSH and CDR2 LQKENI. The V gene end was trimmed by 4 bases and the J gene end by 4 bases; junction bases not matched to a gene: 10. The CDR3 loop spans 16 amino acids. The CDR3 here is CASSRGTGNLGTEAFF. For the CDR3, the DNA is TGTGCCAGCTCACGGGGGACAGGGAATTTGGGCACTGAAGCTTTCTTT.

This clone was counted once. The rearrangement links TRBV9 to TRBJ1-6; 7 bases fit TRBD1. The CDR3 spans 15 residues. V gave up 3 bases and J gave up 10 bases; unmatched junction bases: 10. From germline, CDR1 is SGDLS and CDR2 YYNGEE. DNA for the CDR3: TGTGCCAGCAGCGAAACAGACAGGGCTAACTCACCCCTCCACTTT. Amino acids: CASSETDRANSPLHF.

This clone was recorded a few times. The V gene is TRBV7-2, the J gene TRBJ2-7; 12 bases are shared with TRBD1. The junction had 5 bases not matched to a gene; V was cut back by 5 bases and J by 6 bases. Germline CDR1 SGHTA, CDR2 FQGNSA. The CDR3 totals 14 residues. CDR3 protein: CASSPGTGGREQYF. The CDR3 bases are TGTGCCAGCAGCCCCGGGACAGGGGGCCGCGAGCAGTACTTC.

The rearrangement uses TRBV4-1 and TRBJ2-3; 7 positions agree with TRBD2. Trimming took 0 bases from V and 8 from J; bases not matched to a gene: 8. Per germline, CDR1 MGHRA and CDR2 YSYEKL. CDR3 size: 15 residues. The CDR3: CASSQDRGDYGTQYF. The CDR3, as DNA: TGCGCCAGCAGCCAAGATCGAGGGGACTATGGTACGCAGTATTTT.

This chain connects TRBV18 to TRBJ1-6; 10 positions match TRBD1. V was pared by 3 bases and J by 10 bases, with 6 bases of the junction left unmatched. Germline CDR1 is KGHSH and CDR2 is LQKENI. The CDR3 is 15 residues long. CDR3 in DNA: TGTGCCAGCTCACCTCCCGGGACAGGGGAGTCACCCCTCCACTTT. This codes for CASSPPGTGESPLHF.

The chain combines TRBV11-2 with TRBJ2-7; D gene unclear. V was pared by 1 base and J by 3 bases, with 7 bases between. The V gene's germline CDR1 is SGHAT and CDR2 FQNNGV. The CDR3 totals 13 residues. CDR3 region: CASSLGSSYEQYF. CDR3 in DNA: TGTGCCAGCAGCTTAGGGTCGAGCTACGAGCAGTACTTC.

The chain links TRBV7-8 to TRBJ1-2, with D perhaps matching TRBD1 (5 bases). The CDR3 sequence is 15 residues long. CDR1 and CDR2 from the germline V gene are SGHVS and FQNEAQ. V was trimmed by 5 bases and J by 1 base, leaving 14 bases between them. CDR3 region: CASSKLRGINYGYTF. In DNA, the CDR3 is TGTGCCAGCAGCAAATTACGGGGGATTAACTATGGCTACACCTTC.

V gene TRBV12-3 or TRBV12-4 combines with J gene TRBJ1-1; tentative D call: TRBD1 (6 bases). The V end was cut by 6 bases, the J end by 2 bases, with 10 bases between. CDR3 length: 13 amino acids. CDR3 DNA: TGTGCCAGCAGGAAGGACAGTAACACTGAAGCTTTCTTT. This translates into CASRKDSNTEAFF.

The CDR3 protein is CASSDGNRGSTGELFF. In DNA, the CDR3 is TGTGCCAGCAGCGACGGGAACAGGGGTAGCACCGGGGAGCTGTTTTTT. The chain has TRBV11-3 and TRBJ2-2, with TRBD1 matching 7 bases. CDR3 length: 16 amino acids. V dropped 5 bases and J dropped 4; count of bases not matched to a gene: 10. The germline gives CDR1 SGHNT, CDR2 YENEEA.

The chain uses TRBV2 and TRBJ2-1; 16 bases are shared with TRBD2. V was pared by 7 bases and J by 3 bases, with 9 bases of the junction left unmatched. CDR1 SNHLY and CDR2 FYNNEI come from the germline V gene. This CDR3 contains 18 residues. CDR3 protein: CASTSPGLAGGGYNEQFF. As DNA, the CDR3 is TGTGCCAGCACTTCGCCGGGACTAGCGGGGGGGGGCTACAATGAGCAGTTCTTC.

The chain carries TRBV3-1 (or the pseudogene TRBV3-2) and TRBJ1-4, with D possibly being TRBD1 (6 bases). Looked up from germline, CDR1 is LGHDT and CDR2 is YNNKEL (reference sequence). The V gene lost 0 bases and the J gene lost 8 bases, with 13 bases spanning the gap. The CDR3 spans 15 residues. DNA for the CDR3: TGTGCCAGCAGCCAAGACGGCAGGGGACACGAAAAACTGTTTTTT. Its translation: CASSQDGRGHEKLFF.

V usage is TRBV9 and J usage is TRBJ2-7; D is uncertain. The CDR3 is 13 residues long. Per the germline V gene, CDR1 is SGDLS and CDR2 is YYNGEE. Trimming stripped 3 bases from V and 5 bases from J, with 12 bases between. CDR3 bases: TGTGCCAGCAGCGCAACCGGGTCTGACGAGCAGTACTTC. Protein sequence: CASSATGSDEQYF.

The rearrangement uses TRBV4-1 and TRBJ1-2, with D possibly matching TRBD1 (5 bases). V gave up 0 bases and J gave up 1 base, with 9 bases separating them. The CDR3 sequence is 15 residues long. Germline assignment: CDR1 MGHRA and CDR2 YSYEKL. CDR3 coding DNA: TGCGCCAGCAGCCAAGAGCCAGGGTTTAACTATGGCTACACCTTC. It translates to CASSQEPGFNYGYTF.

The chain employs TRBV18 and TRBJ2-2; 8 bases align to TRBD1. The J segment lost 6 bases and the V segment lost 3 bases, leaving 3 bases of the junction unmatched. The length of the CDR3 is 14 residues. CDR1 KGHSH and CDR2 LQKENI come from the germline V gene. This CDR3 reads CASSPDRGAGELFF. As DNA, the CDR3 is TGTGCCAGCTCACCCGACAGGGGCGCCGGGGAGCTGTTTTTT.

The J gene is TRBJ1-1, the V gene TRBV28; tentatively, D is TRBD1 (6 bases). V gave up 0 bases and J gave up 6 bases, with 14 bases separating them. There are 15 residues in the CDR3. Looked up from germline, CDR1 is MDHEN and CDR2 is SYDVKM. The CDR3 reads CASSLWGTGWAEAFF. The DNA of the CDR3 is TGTGCCAGCAGTTTATGGGGTACAGGGTGGGCTGAAGCTTTCTTT.

This chain joins TRBV18 and TRBJ2-3, with TRBD2 as a possible D gene (7 bases). Germline CDR1 reads KGHSH; CDR2 reads LQKENI. Trimming stripped 1 base from V and 6 bases from J, with 14 bases between. The CDR3 has 15 residues. The CDR3: CASSPRAGASDTQYF. CDR3 DNA sequence: TGTGCCAGCTCACCACGGGCGGGGGCGTCTGATACGCAGTATTTT.

The chain links TRBV30 to TRBJ2-2; 8 nucleotides line up with TRBD2. The V gene's germline CDR1 is GTSNPN and CDR2 SVGIG (reference sequence). V was pared by 2 bases and J by 8 bases, with 10 bases of the junction left unmatched. The CDR3 is 15 amino acids. CDR3 coding DNA: TGTGCCTGGAGTCCCTGGGGGAGCGGGGGTGGGGAGCTGTTTTTT. Translation: CAWSPWGSGGGELFF.

V gene TRBV18 combines with J gene TRBJ1-2; the D is unclear. V dropped 3 bases and J dropped 8 bases, with 19 bases sitting between them. Germline values: CDR1 KGHSH, CDR2 LQKENI. The CDR3 length is 15 residues. CDR3 sequence: CASSPGHNQVRGYTF. The CDR3 DNA follows: TGTGCCAGCTCACCTGGGCACAACCAAGTACGGGGCTACACCTTC.

The chain recombines TRBV5-1 with TRBJ2-6; TRBD1 agrees at 8 bases. This CDR3 is 19 amino acids long. With V trimmed by 3 bases and J by 0 bases, 11 bases remained unmatched. Per germline, CDR1 SGHRS and CDR2 YFSETQ. CDR3 region: CASSSLTGGVISGANVLTF. The CDR3, as DNA: TGCGCCAGCAGCTCATTAACAGGGGGAGTCATCTCTGGGGCCAACGTCCTGACTTTC.

The CDR3 protein is CASSLGTSGYNEQFF. The DNA of the CDR3 is TGTGCCAGCAGCTTGGGGACTAGCGGTTACAATGAGCAGTTCTTC. V is TRBV5-6 and J is TRBJ2-1, with 10 bases matching TRBD2. The CDR3 loop spans 15 amino acids. Unmatched junction bases numbered 1, after V lost 0 bases and J lost 4 bases. Germline CDR1 and CDR2: SGHDT and YYEEEE.

The rearrangement links TRBV10-2 to TRBJ2-2; D may be TRBD2 (6 bases). The length of the CDR3 is 16 residues. Germline loops: CDR1 WSHSY, CDR2 SAAADI. Trimming pared 2 bases from V and 1 base from J, leaving 11 bases between. The CDR3 nucleotides are TGCGCCAGCAGTGAGGGAGGGTGGAAGAACACCGGGGAGCTGTTTTTT. It specifies CASSEGGWKNTGELFF.

The V gene is TRBV7-9, the J gene TRBJ1-2; perhaps TRBD1 as D (6 bases). The CDR3 is 15 amino acids. V was pared by 4 bases and J by 7 bases, with 19 bases between. Germline-derived CDR1 and CDR2 are SEHNR and FQNEAQ (reference sequence). CDR3 nucleotide sequence: TGTGCCAGCAGCTCACGACAGGCACTGGCCGTTGGCTACACCTTC. As protein: CASSSRQALAVGYTF.